Following are 25 T cell receptor beta chains from one sample sequenced in a study of blood T cells in healthy people across ages. Alongside a J-beta primer mix, a sample-barcoded 5' primer served in a second PCR lasting roughly 6 to 11 cycles. TCRdb recomputed calls from the 5' RACE reads with MiXCR, one row per CDR3 protein. Among about 760,000 distinct CDR3 sequences listed, 20% to 30% were seen once. The same sample was also used in a study of T cells of mothers and their children.

The source material was blood. These receptor sequences come from a boy aged 5-17 years in good health.

This clonotype turned up a few times. The CDR3 is CATSDGQGQQYF. CDR3 DNA: TGTGCCACCAGTGACGGACAGGGACAGCAGTACTTC. The V call is TRBV24-1, the J call TRBJ2-5; 8 positions match TRBD1. CDR1 is KGHDR, CDR2 SFDVKD, per germline. The junction had 5 bases not matched to a gene; V was cut back by 4 bases and J by 11 bases. This CDR3 is built from 12 residues.

This clonotype was seen more than once but under ten times. This chain joins TRBV7-3 and TRBJ2-1, with 14 bases matching TRBD2. CDR1 and CDR2 (germline): SGHTA, FQGTGA. The CDR3 consists of 14 residues. The trim removed 4 bases at V and 10 bases at J, leaving 3 bases unmatched. The CDR3, as DNA: TGTGCCAGCAGCTCGGGACTAGCGGGAGAAGAGCAGTTCTTC. Translation gives CASSSGLAGEEQFF.

The V call is TRBV7-9, the J call TRBJ1-3, with TRBD1 matching over 9 bases. Germline V gene data show CDR1 as SEHNR and CDR2 as FQNEAQ (reference sequence). The CDR3 sequence is 16 residues long. V was pared by 5 bases and J by 0 bases, with 5 bases of the junction left unmatched. As DNA, the CDR3 is TGTGCCAGCAGCCCCACAGGGGGCGGCTCTGGAAACACCATATATTTT. Translating it yields CASSPTGGGSGNTIYF.

This clonotype was observed a few times. The rearrangement uses TRBV24-1 and TRBJ2-5, with 7 bases lining up with TRBD1. The CDR3 consists of 15 residues. The V segment lost 3 bases and the J segment 1 base; nucleotides outside the gene matches: 4. Germline CDR1 is KGHDR and CDR2 is SFDVKD. The CDR3 DNA follows: TGTGCCACCAGTGATGACAGGGCCTCCCAAGAGACCCAGTACTTC. This codes for CATSDDRASQETQYF.

The chain links TRBV20-1 to TRBJ1-1, with 8 bases identical to TRBD1. This CDR3 is 16 amino acids long. Germline V gene sequence: CDR1 DFQATT, CDR2 SNEGSKA (reference sequence). V shed 0 bases and J 2 bases; nucleotides not matched to a gene: 8. CDR3 sequence reads: CSARDIVTGGNTEAFF. Here the CDR3 DNA reads TGCAGTGCTAGAGACATCGTAACAGGGGGTAACACTGAAGCTTTCTTT.

The CDR3 region is CASSPAGRSGGETQYF. The CDR3 DNA sequence: TGTGCCAGCAGCCCGGCCGGAAGGTCCGGGGGAGAGACCCAGTACTTC. The chain recombines TRBV6-6 with TRBJ2-5; TRBD2 might be the D (6 bases). V was trimmed by 6 bases and J by 4 bases, leaving 21 bases between them. There are 16 residues in the CDR3. The V gene's germline CDR1 is MNHNY and CDR2 SVGAGI (reference sequence).

This clonotype was seen only a few times. The V call is TRBV7-6, the J call TRBJ2-5, with D possibly being TRBD1 (6 bases). The J call may be in error: the DNA end matches TRBJ2-7 better. CDR1 SGHVS and CDR2 FNYEAQ come from the germline V gene. This CDR3 spans 13 amino acids. The CDR3 reads CASSLGQDTEQYF. CDR3 nucleotides: TGTGCCAGCAGCTTAGGACAGGATACCGAGCAGTACTTC.

V usage is TRBV5-1 and J usage is TRBJ1-4; weak D call: TRBD1 (5 bases). The CDR3 is made up of 15 amino acids. The V end was cut by 4 bases, the J end by 0 bases, with 10 bases between. CDR1 and CDR2 (germline): SGHRS, YFSETQ. DNA for the CDR3: TGCGCCAGCAGCACGGGACGGACAACTAATGAAAAACTGTTTTTT. This codes for CASSTGRTTNEKLFF.

This clonotype was observed at least ten times. The J gene is TRBJ2-5, the V gene TRBV6-2 or TRBV6-3, with unresolved D. The CDR3 length is 14 residues. V was cut by 0 bases and J by 0 bases, with 5 bases left in between. The germline V gene has CDR1 MNHEY and CDR2 SVGEGT. The CDR3 bases are TGTGCCAGCAGTTACTCACAGTACCAAGAGACCCAGTACTTC. Protein product: CASSYSQYQETQYF.

V gene TRBV7-9 combines with J gene TRBJ2-5, with 7 bases identical to TRBD2. The J call may be mistaken, given a closer DNA end match to TRBJ2-1. Per the germline V gene, CDR1 is SEHNR and CDR2 is FQNEAQ (reference sequence). The CDR3 sequence is 15 residues long. The DNA for the CDR3 is TGTGCCAGCAGGCCTTTAAACTGGGGAGGGAATGAGCAGTTCTTC. Amino acid sequence: CASRPLNWGGNEQFF.

This clonotype turned up a few times. This chain connects TRBV27 to TRBJ2-7; 10 bases agree with TRBD2. Germline trimming cut 9 bases from V and 6 bases from J; bases unmatched to any gene: 20. From germline, CDR1 is MNHEY and CDR2 SMNVEV (reference sequence). The CDR3 length is 17 residues. The CDR3 DNA reads as TGTGCCAGTAGTCCTAAGACTAGCGGGCGAAGTATCTCCGAGCAGTACTTC. Protein sequence: CASSPKTSGRSISEQYF.

This clonotype was detected only a few times. The chain links TRBV28 to TRBJ1-6; D ambiguous. CDR1 and CDR2 (germline): MDHEN, SYDVKM. Trimming took off 8 bases at V and 6 bases at J, with 8 bases between the two ends. The CDR3 sequence is 12 residues long. The CDR3 DNA is TGTGCCAGCCTCGAACTTAATTCACCCCTCCACTTT. It yields the protein CASLELNSPLHF. Variable domain in full (rest from reference TRBV28 and TRBJ1-6): DVKVTQSSRYLVKRTGEKVFLECVQDMDHENMFWYRQDPGLGLRLIYFSYDVKMKEKGDIPEGYSVSREKKERFSLILESASTNQTSMYLCASLELNSPLHFGNGTRLTVT.

This sequence joins TRBV27 and TRBJ1-5, with D unresolved. V gave up 6 bases and J gave up 4 bases, with 19 bases separating them. Germline V lookup: CDR1 MNHEY, CDR2 SMNVEV (reference sequence). There are 16 residues in the CDR3. For the CDR3, the DNA is TGTGCCAGCAGAGAAGTGAGGTACGGTGGGAATCAGCCCCAGCATTTT. Translated, it gives CASREVRYGGNQPQHF.

This clonotype has more than one count but fewer than ten. J is TRBJ2-3 and V is TRBV10-3; D uncertain. V was shortened by 5 bases and J by 0 bases, with 6 bases between the two germline ends. Germline CDR1 reads ENHRY; CDR2 reads SYGVKD. The CDR3 runs 13 residues. The CDR3 here is CAISMDSTDTQYF. DNA of the CDR3: TGTGCCATCAGTATGGACAGCACAGATACGCAGTATTTT.

This clonotype was detected a few times. The V call is TRBV7-3, the J call TRBJ2-2; TRBD1 might be the D (6 bases). The CDR3 covers 16 residues. Looked up from germline, CDR1 is SGHTA and CDR2 is FQGTGA. V was shortened by 3 bases and J by 1 base, with 12 bases between the two germline ends. Here the CDR3 reads CASSFLGHGNTGELFF. The CDR3 DNA is TGTGCCAGCAGCTTTTTGGGACATGGGAACACCGGGGAGCTGTTTTTT.

The chain joins TRBV28 to TRBJ2-1; 7 bases match TRBD1. The germline CDR1 and CDR2 sequences are MDHEN and SYDVKM. V lost 4 bases to trimming and J lost 2 bases; unmatched junction nucleotides: 5. The length of the CDR3 is 15 residues. The CDR3 DNA reads TGTGCCAGCAGTTCACAGGGGATCCCCTACAATGAGCAGTTCTTC. It is translated as CASSSQGIPYNEQFF.

This clonotype showed up just a few times. The chain links TRBV7-2 to TRBJ2-4; tentative D call: TRBD1 (5 bases). V lost 5 bases and J lost 5, with 13 bases in between. In germline, CDR1 is SGHTA, CDR2 FQGNSA. CDR3 length equals 14 residues. CDR3 DNA: TGTGCCAGCAGCCTACTGGGGCTCCAAAACATTCAGTACTTC. Translation: CASSLLGLQNIQYF.

The gene calls are TRBV5-5 and TRBJ2-1, with 7 bases lining up with TRBD2. The J call may be faulty, since TRBJ2-5 better matches the DNA end. Per germline, CDR1 SGHKS and CDR2 YYEKEE (reference sequence). There are 16 residues in the CDR3. CDR3 region: CASSLATRGTGETQYF. The CDR3 DNA is TGTGCCAGCAGCTTGGCCACGCGGGGGACCGGGGAGACCCAGTACTTC.

V and J are TRBV12-3 or TRBV12-4 and TRBJ2-2; 12 bases align to TRBD2. Trimming took 6 bases from V and 7 from J; bases not matched to a gene: 9. This CDR3 has 16 amino acids. The CDR3 region has the DNA TGTGCCAGCAGACTATCTAGCGGGGGGGCCAACGGGGAGCTGTTTTTT. Protein product: CASRLSSGGANGELFF.

This clonotype was detected a few times. CDR3 amino acids: CATSRDHNSNEQFF. DNA of the CDR3: TGTGCCACCAGCAGAGACCACAATAGCAATGAGCAGTTCTTC. This sequence joins TRBV15 and TRBJ2-1; no firm D call. The germline V and J ends were trimmed by 0 bases and 6 bases, with 9 bases remaining between them. This CDR3 has 14 residues. Germline loops: CDR1 LNHNV, CDR2 YYDKDF (reference sequence).

This clonotype has a count of ten or more. This chain uses TRBV6-4 with TRBJ2-2; D remains ambiguous. The germline V gene encodes CDR1 MRHNA and CDR2 SNTAGT. V dropped 2 bases and J dropped 1 base, with 5 bases sitting between them. The CDR3 length is 14 residues. Here the CDR3 reads CASSDGLNTGELFF. The CDR3, as DNA: TGTGCCAGCAGTGACGGGTTGAACACCGGGGAGCTGTTTTTT.

This chain uses TRBV6-1 with TRBJ2-2; 16 nucleotides match TRBD2. Unmatched junction bases numbered 15, after V lost 7 bases and J lost 4 bases. In germline, CDR1 is MNHNS, CDR2 SASEGT. There are 20 residues in the CDR3. This CDR3 reads CASTLPEGLAGGRSTGELFF. The DNA for the CDR3 is TGTGCCAGCACCCTCCCAGAGGGACTAGCGGGGGGGCGAAGCACCGGGGAGCTGTTTTTT.

CDR3 in amino acids: CASSLGTGPPEQYF. CDR3 coding DNA: TGTGCCAGCAGTTTGGGGACAGGGCCCCCCGAGCAGTACTTC. The chain joins TRBV28 to TRBJ2-7, with 9 bases that match TRBD1. Germline V gene data show CDR1 as MDHEN and CDR2 as SYDVKM. V lost 3 bases, J lost 6 bases, and 6 bases stayed unmatched. This CDR3 comprises 14 residues. Together with reference TRBV28 and TRBJ2-7, the CDR3 gives the full variable domain: DVKVTQSSRYLVKRTGEKVFLECVQDMDHENMFWYRQDPGLGLRLIYFSYDVKMKEKGDIPEGYSVSREKKERFSLILESASTNQTSMYLCASSLGTGPPEQYFGPGTRLTVT.

CDR3 loop: CASSLVTSGTDTQYF. The CDR3 DNA follows: TGTGCCAGCAGCTTAGTTACTAGCGGCACAGATACGCAGTATTTT. The chain recombines TRBV7-9 with TRBJ2-3; 7 bases map to TRBD2. This CDR3 has 15 amino acids. V lost 1 base to trimming and J lost 1 base; unmatched junction nucleotides: 2. The germline CDR1 and CDR2 sequences are SEHNR and FQNEAQ (reference sequence).

This clonotype was detected many times. The chain combines TRBV5-1 with TRBJ2-3, with D unclear. Germline V gene lookup returns CDR1 SGHRS and CDR2 YFSETQ. The CDR3 has 14 residues. Deletions cut 3 bases from V and 0 bases from J, with 8 bases between. CDR3 coding DNA: TGCGCCAGCAGCTCCGGGCTTAGCACAGATACGCAGTATTTT. Amino acids: CASSSGLSTDTQYF.